This TCR beta chain came from a study of beta chain features in type 1 diabetes. Study context: Patient and healthy donor groups were alike in age, gender and cell yields.

The study's findings and limits: Any PCR bias toward short templates would affect both groups alike. Within each of all four CD4+ subsets, Type 1 diabetes patients had TCRB CDR3s that were moderately but significantly shorter. Reduced insertions and increased deletions marked VDJ junctions in type 1 diabetes patients.

This CDR3 has 15 residues. The junction had 9 bases not matched to a gene; V was cut back by 6 bases and J by 3 bases. The germline V gene encodes CDR1 SGHRS and CDR2 YFSETQ. Sorting of CD4+ naive, central memory, regulatory and stem cell-like memory cells was performed via CD45RO/CCR7/CD25/CD127/CD95/CD27. Remarks on this clone: Its antigen remains unidentified.

TCRB transcripts that were expressed got sequenced, as all of the isolated RNA had been reverse transcribed. Assay: immunoSEQ multiplex PCR; the TCRdb copy retains only in-frame clones and omits some. The sample holds hundreds of thousands of clones; over 12% are singletons and the top ten take 0.035% to 0.04%. The sequence derives from a man between 18 and 35 years old with type 1 diabetes. J is TRBJ1-2 and V is TRBV5-1; 9 bases map to TRBD1. Sequencing used naive CD4+ T cells from blood. For the CDR3, the DNA is TGCGCCAGCAAACGGGACAGGGACAAATACTATGGCTACACCTTC. Amino acids: CASKRDRDKYYGYTF.